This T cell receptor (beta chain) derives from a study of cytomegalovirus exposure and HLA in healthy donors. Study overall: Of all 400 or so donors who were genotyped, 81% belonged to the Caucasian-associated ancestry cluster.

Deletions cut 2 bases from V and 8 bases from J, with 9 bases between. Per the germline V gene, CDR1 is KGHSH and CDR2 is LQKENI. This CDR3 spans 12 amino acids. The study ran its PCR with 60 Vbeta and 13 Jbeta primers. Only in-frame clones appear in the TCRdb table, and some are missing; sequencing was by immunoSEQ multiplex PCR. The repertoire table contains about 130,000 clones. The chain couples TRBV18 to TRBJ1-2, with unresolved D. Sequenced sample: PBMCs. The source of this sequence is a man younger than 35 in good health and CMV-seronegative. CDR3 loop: CASSPEGRGYTF. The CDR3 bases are TGTGCCAGCTCACCAGAGGGCCGGGGCTACACCTTC.